This T cell receptor (beta chain) appears in the sequencing data of a study of T cell repertoires in cytomegalovirus infection. This clonotype was picked up many times. Germline-derived CDR1 and CDR2 are MNHEY and SVGEGT. The CDR3 loop spans 15 amino acids. Trimming took 0 bases from V and 4 from J, leaving 11 bases between them. Each CDR3 protein is one row after TCRdb ran MiXCR on the reads. There are roughly 320,000 distinct CDR3 sequences in the sample; around 9.6% occur only once, and 2.5% lies in the top ten. The sequenced material came from PBMCs. The genes are TRBV6-2 or TRBV6-3 and TRBJ2-3; a weak D match, TRBD2 (6 bases). The source is a human donor in good health (CMV status not recorded). Some clones in this sample may be carry-over from other donors' samples. The CDR3 here is CASSYSWGVADTQYF. CDR3 bases: TGTGCCAGCAGTTACTCGTGGGGGGTCGCAGATACGCAGTATTTT.